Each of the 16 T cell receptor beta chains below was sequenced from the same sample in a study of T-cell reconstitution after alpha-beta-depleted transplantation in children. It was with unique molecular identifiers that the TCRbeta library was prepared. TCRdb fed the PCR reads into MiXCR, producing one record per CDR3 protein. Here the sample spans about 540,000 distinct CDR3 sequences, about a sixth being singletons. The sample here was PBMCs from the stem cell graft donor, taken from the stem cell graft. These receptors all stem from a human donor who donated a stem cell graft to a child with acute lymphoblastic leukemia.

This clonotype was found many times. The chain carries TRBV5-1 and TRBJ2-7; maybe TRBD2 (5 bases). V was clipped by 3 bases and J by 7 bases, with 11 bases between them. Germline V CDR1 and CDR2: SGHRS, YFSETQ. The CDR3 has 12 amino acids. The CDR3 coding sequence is TGCGCCAGCAGCTCTATATCGGGAGAGCAGTACTTC. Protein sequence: CASSSISGEQYF.

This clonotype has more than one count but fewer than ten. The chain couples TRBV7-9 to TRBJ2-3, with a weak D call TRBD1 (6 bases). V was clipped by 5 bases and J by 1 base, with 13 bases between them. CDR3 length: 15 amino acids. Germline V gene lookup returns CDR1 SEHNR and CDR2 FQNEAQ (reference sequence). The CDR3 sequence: CASSQPGAGTDTQYF. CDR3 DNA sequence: TGTGCCAGCAGCCAACCAGGGGCTGGCACAGATACGCAGTATTTT.

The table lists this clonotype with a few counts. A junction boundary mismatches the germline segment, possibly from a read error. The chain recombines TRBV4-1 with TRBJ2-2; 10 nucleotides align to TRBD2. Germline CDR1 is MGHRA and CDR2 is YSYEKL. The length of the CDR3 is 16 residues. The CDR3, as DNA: TGCGCCAGCACCCAAGCGGGAGGGCCGGATCCCGGGGAGCTGTTTTTT. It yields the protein CASTQAGGPDPGELFF.

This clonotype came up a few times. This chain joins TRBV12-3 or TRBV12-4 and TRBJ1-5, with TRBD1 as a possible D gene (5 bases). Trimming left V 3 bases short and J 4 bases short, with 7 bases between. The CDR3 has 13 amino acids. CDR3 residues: CASSFRENQPQHF. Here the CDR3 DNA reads TGTGCCAGCAGTTTCAGGGAGAATCAGCCCCAGCATTTT.

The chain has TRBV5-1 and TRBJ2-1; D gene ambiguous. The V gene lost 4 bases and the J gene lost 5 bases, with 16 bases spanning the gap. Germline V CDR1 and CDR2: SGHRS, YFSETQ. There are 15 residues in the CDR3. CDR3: CASSNVAPINNEQFF. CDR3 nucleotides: TGCGCCAGCAGCAACGTAGCTCCCATCAACAATGAGCAGTTCTTC.

The CDR3 coding sequence is TGCAGTGCTACCCCTGGACAGGGGACTGAAGCTTTCTTT. Its translation: CSATPGQGTEAFF. The chain has TRBV20-1 and TRBJ1-1; 9 bases are shared with TRBD1. Unmatched junction bases numbered 5, after V lost 4 bases and J lost 5 bases. Germline V gene data show CDR1 as DFQATT and CDR2 as SNEGSKA (reference sequence). The CDR3 is made up of 13 amino acids.

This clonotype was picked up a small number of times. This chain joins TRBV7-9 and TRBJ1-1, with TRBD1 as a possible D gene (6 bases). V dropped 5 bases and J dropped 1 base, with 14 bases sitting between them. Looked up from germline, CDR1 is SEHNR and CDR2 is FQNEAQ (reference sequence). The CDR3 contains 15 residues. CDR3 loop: CASSPQGNRNTEAFF. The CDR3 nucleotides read TGTGCCAGCAGCCCACAGGGTAATCGGAACACTGAAGCTTTCTTT.

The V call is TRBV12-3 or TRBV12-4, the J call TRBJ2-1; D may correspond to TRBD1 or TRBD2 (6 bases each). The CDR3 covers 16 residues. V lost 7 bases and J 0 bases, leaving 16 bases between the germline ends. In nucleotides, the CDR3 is TGTGCCAGCACTCTAGGGGGACTCAGCTCCTACAATGAGCAGTTCTTC. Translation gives CASTLGGLSSYNEQFF.

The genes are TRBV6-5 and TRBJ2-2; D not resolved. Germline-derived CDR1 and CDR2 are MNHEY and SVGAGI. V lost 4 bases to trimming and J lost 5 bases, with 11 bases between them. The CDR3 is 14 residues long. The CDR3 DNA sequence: TGTGCCAGCAGTTCTAGGAGCTATACCGGGGAGCTGTTTTTT. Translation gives CASSSRSYTGELFF.

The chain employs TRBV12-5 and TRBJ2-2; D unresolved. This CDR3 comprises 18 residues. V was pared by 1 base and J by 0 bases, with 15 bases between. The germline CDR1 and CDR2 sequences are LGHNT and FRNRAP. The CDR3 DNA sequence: TGTGCTAGTGGTTTGGCCGGATCAATAGTCTCGAACACCGGGGAGCTGTTTTTT. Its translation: CASGLAGSIVSNTGELFF.

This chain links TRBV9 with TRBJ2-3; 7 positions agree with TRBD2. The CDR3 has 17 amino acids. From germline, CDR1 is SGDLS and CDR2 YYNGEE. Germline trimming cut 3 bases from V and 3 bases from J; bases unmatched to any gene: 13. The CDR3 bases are TGTGCCAGCAGCGAGGTAGGCGGGAGAACGGGAACAGATACGCAGTATTTT. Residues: CASSEVGGRTGTDTQYF. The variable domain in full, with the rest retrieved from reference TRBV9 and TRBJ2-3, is DSGVTQTPKHLITATGQRVTLRCSPRSGDLSVYWYQQSLDQGLQFLIQYYNGEERAKGNILERFSAQQFPDLHSELNLSSLELGDSALYFCASSEVGGRTGTDTQYFGPGTRLTVL.

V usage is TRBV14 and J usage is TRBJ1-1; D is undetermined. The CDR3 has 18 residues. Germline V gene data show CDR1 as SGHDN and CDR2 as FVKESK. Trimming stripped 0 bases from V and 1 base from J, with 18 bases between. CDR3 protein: CASSQDSVWQMGNTEAFF. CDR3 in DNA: TGTGCCAGCAGCCAAGATTCGGTCTGGCAGATGGGGAACACTGAAGCTTTCTTT.

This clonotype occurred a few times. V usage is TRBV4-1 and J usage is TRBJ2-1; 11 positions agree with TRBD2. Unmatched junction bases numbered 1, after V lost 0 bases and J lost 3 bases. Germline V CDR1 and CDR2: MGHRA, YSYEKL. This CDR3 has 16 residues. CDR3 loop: CASSQETSGSYNEQFF. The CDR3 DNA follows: TGCGCCAGCAGCCAAGAAACTAGCGGGAGCTACAATGAGCAGTTCTTC.

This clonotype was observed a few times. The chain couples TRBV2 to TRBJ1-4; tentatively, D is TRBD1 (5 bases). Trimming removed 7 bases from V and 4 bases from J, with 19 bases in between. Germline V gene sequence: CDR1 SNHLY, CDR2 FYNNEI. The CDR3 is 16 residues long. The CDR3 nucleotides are TGTGCCAGCACCTATTGGGGAAGGGGACTTAATGAAAAACTGTTTTTT. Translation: CASTYWGRGLNEKLFF.

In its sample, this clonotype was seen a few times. Here the CDR3 DNA reads TGTGCCAGCAGTGCGGGAGAGGCCTACAATGAGCAGTTCTTC. Amino acid sequence: CASSAGEAYNEQFF. The V call is TRBV7-3, the J call TRBJ2-1; 7 bases are a match to TRBD2. Trimming removed 6 bases from V and 2 bases from J; junction bases left unmatched: 4. Germline V gene data show CDR1 as SGHTA and CDR2 as FQGTGA. CDR3 size: 14 residues.

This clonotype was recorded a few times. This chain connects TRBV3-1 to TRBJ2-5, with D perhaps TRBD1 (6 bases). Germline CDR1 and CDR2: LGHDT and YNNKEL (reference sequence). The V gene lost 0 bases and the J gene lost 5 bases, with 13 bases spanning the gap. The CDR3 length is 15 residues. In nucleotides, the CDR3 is TGTGCCAGCAGCCAAGATTCAGGGGCCGGGGAGACCCAGTACTTC. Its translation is CASSQDSGAGETQYF.